Below, one T cell receptor (beta chain) is given with its context. This clonotype was counted between two and nine times. It has no known antigen specificity. No much larger clone is present one base from it, and per-base qualities are unavailable. All donors were healthy Caucasians. The twin cohort comprised three pairs of female monozygotic twins, all aged about 18 to 30 years. RNA for TCR libraries was isolated from peripheral blood mononuclear cells. Libraries were constructed by 5' RACE. For sequencing, an Illumina HiSeq 2000 was employed. Template switching introduced a universal primer binding site; the final cDNA contained a unique molecular identifier, enabling accurate counting of TCR cDNA molecules. Specific primers in the conserved constant-segment region were used to synthesize first-strand cDNA for TCR alpha and beta chains. To control for contamination, every cDNA library was double barcoded, receiving both a SMART-Mk sample barcode and Illumina barcodes. Two successive PCR steps introduced TruSeq adapter sequences along with Illumina sample barcodes. TCR alpha and beta cDNA libraries were sequenced on the Illumina HiSeq platform with custom primers. As for the authors' bioinformatics: MiGEC processed the raw reads to extract unique molecular identifiers, while MiXCR was used to determine the CDR3 positions. For each individual, recombination models were inferred using an EM algorithm with the repgenHMM and IGoR tools. The analysis of shared clonotypes was done with the tcR package in R, with sharing normalized by the product of cloneset sizes. To study raw recombination free of thymic and clonal selection effects, out-of-frame nonproductive sequences were analyzed. TCRdb passed the public sequencing reads through fastp at Q25 and MiXCR, retaining productive beta sequences. Rows are unified per CDR3 protein, each entry keeping the most common DNA and genes. V and J calls and clone size were set by TCRdb, not the authors. This sample holds approximately 890,000 distinct CDR3 sequences; around an eighth were observed only once. 1.5% to 2% of the sample is held by the ten biggest clonotypes.

The data stem from a study of identical twins (dated by TCRdb to 2015 to 2016). Notes on the research overall: TCR alpha and beta repertoires from monozygotic twins, unrelated adults of various ages and cord blood were deep-sequenced to test whether fetal clonotypes persist. To rule out contamination, the twin experiments were replicated at different times with different library preparation protocols.

Paper-wide results and their limitations: Excess twin sharing in beta out-of-frame sequences was weaker because fewer shared sequences lowered the signal-to-noise ratio. Zero-insertion analyses could be partly confounded by invariant T cells such as MAIT and iNKT, although diverse VJ usage argued against such confounding for most clonotypes. Compared with coincidental sharing between unrelated individuals, out-of-frame TCR alpha sequences shared between twins had an excess of sequences with low generation probability. Fewer insertions were carried by abundant cord blood beta clonotypes, a similar but weaker trend appeared in young adult naive repertoires, and no such trend appeared in memory repertoires. Because the same donors could not be followed over many years, the conclusions relied on cross-sectional statistical analysis. Recombination models systematically underestimated out-of-frame TCR alpha sharing in monozygotic twins but agreed with sharing between unrelated individuals.

The same data also contributed to another study, on yellow fever vaccine responses in identical twins. Drawing on the second study: According to the authors, in identical twins the way T cells responded to vaccination appeared partly convergent and partly personalized. In identical twins, the study followed T cell clones that responded to the vaccine with precision.

Sequenced sample: PBMCs. The source of this sequence is a woman aged 18-29 years in good health.

The encoded CDR3 is CASSTGLGQPQHF. At the DNA level, the sequence is TGTGCCAGCAGTACAGGGTTGGGTCAGCCCCAGCATTTT. The chain is encoded by TRBV6-1 joined to TRBJ1-5; D gene: possibly TRBD1, on 6 matching bases. V loses 5 bases, J loses 6 bases, and the germline ends lie 11 bases apart. The CDR3 starts with the cysteine, ends with the phenylalanine, and has 13 residues. Only the CDR3 portion is preserved as DNA: 39 bases, with reading frame beginning at the first base. The germline V gene provides CDR1 MNHNS and CDR2 SASEGT.